The rows below give T cell receptor beta chains drawn from one sample of a study of regulatory T cells in long-lasting Graves disease. MiXCR, run by TCRdb on the multiplex PCR reads, gives a single entry per CDR3 protein. The sample lists 400,000 to 500,000 distinct CDR3 sequences, around 16% seen once, with about 7.6% in the top ten. These data are also associated with another study on T cells in Graves' hyperthyroidism and ophthalmopathy.

The sample consisted of peripheral blood mononuclear cells (PBMCs), taken at new diagnosis, from a patient treated with antithyroid drugs. These receptors all stem from a woman aged 40 to 50 with Graves disease. Both conserved end residues are part of each CDR3. The D gene is left open where the match is weak. Rows may omit the clone size; those that give it use once, few, many or a size class.

>TRBJ1-1|.|.|TRBV27
CASTSGGEAFF
TGTGCCAGCACCAGCGGGGGAGAAGCTTTCTTT
>TRBJ2-1|many|TRBD2|TRBV18
CASSPTQAGEVQQFF
TGTGCCAGCTCACCAACTCAGGCGGGGGAGGTGCAGCAGTTCTTC
>TRBJ1-1|many|.|TRBV6-1
CASRDEGGGTEAFF
TGTGCCAGCAGGGATGAGGGAGGCGGCACTGAAGCTTTCTTT
>TRBJ1-1|many|.|TRBV27
CASLSLTRADTEAFF
TGTGCCAGCCTTTCCCTCACCAGGGCTGACACTGAAGCTTTCTTT
>TRBJ2-3|.|.|TRBV24-1
CATSDLQRNTQYF
TGTGCCACCAGTGATTTGCAAAGGAATACGCAGTATTTT
>TRBJ2-5|many|TRBD2|TRBV2
CASSEQRGQETQYF
TGTGCCAGCAGTGAACAGCGGGGTCAAGAGACCCAGTACTTC
>TRBJ2-1|many|TRBD2|TRBV20-1
CSAGGGLAGLNEQFF
TGCAGTGCCGGGGGGGGTCTAGCGGGACTCAATGAGCAGTTCTTC
>TRBJ2-3|.|.|TRBV5-1
CASSKDSDTQYF
TGCGCCAGCAGTAAGGACTCAGATACGCAGTATTTT
>TRBJ2-6|few|.|TRBV7-9
CASSLGPGNSGANVLTF
TGTGCCAGCAGCTTAGGTCCGGGAAACTCTGGGGCCAACGTCCTGACTTTC
>TRBJ2-3|.|.|TRBV20-1
CSARDWQDGTQYF
TGCAGTGCTAGAGATTGGCAGGACGGAACGCAGTATTTT
>TRBJ2-1|few|.|TRBV13
CASSLMGSGPRDEQFF
TGTGCCAGCAGCTTAATGGGTAGCGGTCCACGGGATGAGCAGTTCTTC
>TRBJ1-5|.|.|TRBV28
CASSFISASNQPQHF
TGTGCCAGCAGTTTCATTTCGGCTAGCAATCAGCCCCAGCATTTT
>TRBJ2-7|many|.|TRBV9
CASSVARSRYEQYF
TGTGCCAGCAGCGTCGCTCGGTCCCGCTACGAGCAGTACTTC
>TRBJ2-3|.|TRBD1|TRBV30
CAWSVGRGRLTDTQYF
TGTGCCTGGAGTGTAGGAAGGGGGCGCCTGACAGATACGCAGTATTTT
>TRBJ2-5|.|.|TRBV5-6
CASSLASIRETQYF
TGTGCCAGCAGCTTGGCGTCCATCCGGGAGACCCAGTACTTC
>TRBJ2-5|many|.|TRBV3-1
CASSQDAVIGTQYF
TGTGCCAGCAGCCAAGACGCAGTGATTGGGACCCAGTACTTC
>TRBJ2-4|.|.|TRBV18
CASSPGQRIAKNIQYF
TGTGCCAGCTCACCCGGACAGAGAATAGCCAAAAACATTCAGTACTTC
>TRBJ1-2|.|.|TRBV12-3/TRBV12-4
CASSLPLSNYGYTF
TGTGCCAGCAGTTTGCCTCTTTCTAACTATGGCTACACCTTC
>TRBJ2-5|many|TRBD1|TRBV24-1
CATSDPRTGEETQYF
TGTGCCACCAGTGACCCCCGGACAGGGGAAGAGACCCAGTACTTC
>TRBJ1-4|many|.|TRBV7-2
CASSVYNEKLFF
TGTGCCAGCAGCGTCTATAATGAAAAACTGTTTTTT
>TRBJ2-1|few|.|TRBV2
CASKDALYNEQFF
TGTGCCAGCAAAGACGCCCTTTACAATGAGCAGTTCTTC
>TRBJ2-1|few|.|TRBV6-2/TRBV6-3
CASSSSADGDEQFF
TGTGCCAGCAGTTCCTCAGCCGATGGGGATGAGCAGTTCTTC
>TRBJ1-2|few|TRBD1|TRBV28
CASSPGRGQGGYTF
TGTGCCAGCAGTCCCGGCAGGGGGCAGGGTGGCTACACCTTC
>TRBJ1-3|few|.|TRBV3-1
CASSQNAVSGNTIYF
TGTGCCAGCAGCCAAAACGCAGTCTCTGGAAACACCATATATTTT
>TRBJ1-1|.|.|TRBV4-1
CASSPDMNTEAFF
TGCGCCAGCAGCCCCGATATGAACACTGAAGCTTTCTTT
>TRBJ1-1|.|.|TRBV5-1
CASSLPGLTEAFF
TGCGCCAGCAGCTTGCCGGGGCTAACTGAAGCTTTCTTT
>TRBJ1-2|many|.|TRBV28
CASSLGRPYGYTF
TGTGCCAGCAGTCTCGGACGGCCCTATGGCTACACCTTC
>TRBJ2-7|many|TRBD2|TRBV11-3
CASSLTHGRGDYEQYF
TGTGCCAGCAGCCTGACCCACGGACGGGGGGACTACGAGCAGTACTTC
>TRBJ1-2|many|TRBD1|TRBV7-2
CASSPDRGGYGYTF
TGTGCCAGCAGCCCCGACAGGGGAGGCTATGGCTACACCTTC
>TRBJ2-3|many|.|TRBV12-3/TRBV12-4
CASRLDRTDTQYF
TGTGCCAGCAGACTCGATCGCACAGATACGCAGTATTTT
>TRBJ1-4|many|.|TRBV20-1
CSAPDGVGKLFF
TGCAGTGCTCCGGACGGGGTAGGAAAACTGTTTTTT
>TRBJ2-1|few|TRBD1|TRBV5-4
CASSFGQGWGNEQFF
TGTGCCAGCAGCTTTGGACAGGGGTGGGGCAATGAGCAGTTCTTC
>TRBJ1-3|.|.|TRBV13
CASSYGRNTIYF
TGTGCCAGCAGCTATGGTCGCAACACCATATATTTT
>TRBJ2-5|few|.|TRBV18
CASSPNQLTGLGETQYF
TGTGCCAGCTCACCGAATCAGTTAACAGGGCTTGGGGAGACCCAGTACTTC
>TRBJ2-1|many|TRBD2|TRBV29-1
CSVEDRGDEQFF
TGCAGCGTTGAAGATCGGGGGGATGAGCAGTTCTTC
>TRBJ2-5|many|.|TRBV7-9
CASSGLETQYF
TGTGCCAGCAGTGGCCTCGAGACCCAGTACTTC
>TRBJ2-5|many|TRBD2|TRBV7-8
CASSFGLAGVRGETQYF
TGTGCCAGCAGCTTCGGACTAGCGGGAGTGAGGGGCGAGACCCAGTACTTC
>TRBJ2-1|many|.|TRBV18
CASSLRGGEQFF
TGTGCCAGCTCCCTCAGAGGTGGAGAGCAGTTCTTC
>TRBJ2-6|.|.|TRBV15
CATSPGTQYSGANVLTF
TGTGCCACCAGCCCAGGGACACAATACTCTGGGGCCAACGTCCTGACTTTC
>TRBJ2-7|.|.|TRBV7-7
CASSPLSGEQYF
TGTGCTAGCAGCCCCTTGAGTGGCGAGCAGTACTTC
>TRBJ2-1|many|.|TRBV28
CASSPLGSMSYNEQFF
TGTGCCAGCAGTCCATTAGGGTCGATGTCCTACAATGAGCAGTTCTTC
>TRBJ2-5|few|TRBD1|TRBV5-4
CASSRPGQGGGETQYF
TGTGCCAGCAGCCGTCCGGGACAGGGAGGGGGAGAGACCCAGTACTTC
>TRBJ2-1|few|TRBD2|TRBV12-3/TRBV12-4
CASRREGYNEQFF
TGTGCCAGCAGGCGGGAGGGCTACAATGAGCAGTTCTTC
>TRBJ1-5|few|.|TRBV6-1
CASSLGGTNLEPQHF
TGTGCCAGCAGCCTCGGGGGGACAAACCTTGAGCCCCAGCATTTT
>TRBJ1-1|few|.|TRBV25-1
CASEGGTRAFF
TGTGCCAGCGAGGGGGGGACGAGAGCTTTCTTT
>TRBJ2-1|few|TRBD2|TRBV29-1
CSVAAASGRGNEQFF
TGCAGCGTTGCCGCGGCTAGCGGGAGGGGGAATGAGCAGTTCTTC
>TRBJ1-1|many|TRBD1|TRBV27
CASSGTEWGTEAFF
TGTGCCAGCAGTGGGACAGAATGGGGCACTGAAGCTTTCTTT
>TRBJ2-5|.|.|TRBV11-2
CASGREHRQETQYF
TGTGCCAGCGGCCGGGAACACAGGCAAGAGACCCAGTACTTC
>TRBJ1-1|few|TRBD1|TRBV7-9
CASSLRQGKAFF
TGTGCCAGCAGCTTAAGACAGGGAAAGGCTTTCTTT
>TRBJ2-3|many|.|TRBV27
CASSLNSQIFSTDTQYF
TGTGCCAGCAGTTTAAATAGCCAGATCTTTAGCACAGATACGCAGTATTTT
>TRBJ2-2|many|.|TRBV30
CAWSVSSGTGELFF
TGTGCCTGGAGTGTGTCGTCTGGCACCGGGGAGCTGTTTTTT
>TRBJ1-2|many|.|TRBV7-2
CASSLIAGYHGYTF
TGTGCCAGCAGCTTAATCGCAGGGTACCATGGCTACACCTTC
>TRBJ2-1|few|TRBD2|TRBV20-1
CSAQYPGGDYNEQFF
TGCAGTGCCCAGTACCCGGGAGGGGACTACAATGAGCAGTTCTTC